This entry lists 14 T cell receptor beta chains sequenced from one sample in a study of shared clonotypes between healthy human individuals. This table comes from immunoSEQ multiplex PCR, and its TCRdb copy is limited to in-frame clones, with some not included. The sample shows about 520,000 clones, over 75% of them seen only once. Sequencing input: PBMCs. The receptors were sampled from a middle-aged woman in good health. Some clones in this sample may be carry-over from other donors' samples.

This chain joins TRBV5-1 and TRBJ2-2, with D unclear. Deletions cut 0 bases from V and 2 bases from J, with 11 bases between. Germline-derived CDR1 and CDR2 are SGHRS and YFSETQ. The length of the CDR3 is 16 residues. This CDR3 is CASSLGPSPNTGELFF. CDR3 in DNA: TGCGCCAGCAGCTTGGGCCCAAGCCCCAACACCGGGGAGCTGTTTTTT.

This clone was seen once. This likely came from a read error, as a far larger clone is one base away. The V gene is TRBV4-1, the J gene TRBJ2-3; no clear D gene. This CDR3 is 14 amino acids long. Germline CDR1 reads MGHRA; CDR2 reads YSYEKL. In DNA, the CDR3 is TGCGCCAACAGCCAACCGGACAGCACAGATACGCAGTATTTT. This gives the protein CANSQPDSTDTQYF.

The chain employs TRBV27 and TRBJ2-1; D may be TRBD2 (6 bases). Trimming shortened V by 4 bases and J by 2 bases, and 15 bases separated the two germline ends. This CDR3 has 16 amino acids. Germline V gene data show CDR1 as MNHEY and CDR2 as SMNVEV (reference sequence). CDR3 sequence: CASSSVLARPYNEQFF. The CDR3 DNA follows: TGTGCCAGCAGTTCGGTCCTAGCGCGCCCCTACAATGAGCAGTTCTTC.

The V gene is TRBV6-6, the J gene TRBJ1-4, with D possibly being TRBD1 (5 bases). From germline, CDR1 is MNHNY and CDR2 SVGAGI (reference sequence). V lost 0 bases to trimming and J lost 5 bases, with 7 bases between them. The CDR3 covers 14 residues. The CDR3 sequence is CASSYSGVNEKLFF. In DNA form, the CDR3 reads TGTGCCAGCAGTTACTCGGGGGTCAATGAAAAACTGTTTTTT.

The chain couples TRBV25-1 to TRBJ2-1; 8 nucleotides match TRBD2. The germline V gene encodes CDR1 MGHDK and CDR2 SYGVNS. Germline trimming cut 4 bases from V and 3 bases from J; bases unmatched to any gene: 5. This CDR3 contains 15 residues. The CDR3 sequence: CASSGTSGYYNEQFF. CDR3 DNA: TGTGCCAGCAGTGGTACTAGCGGATACTACAATGAGCAGTTCTTC.

The V call is TRBV11-1, the J call TRBJ2-1; possibly TRBD2 for D (5 bases). V was trimmed by 0 bases and J by 4 bases, leaving 10 bases between them. Germline CDR1 SGHAT, CDR2 FQDESV (reference sequence). CDR3 length equals 15 residues. As DNA, the CDR3 is TGTGCCAGCAGCTTAGCGGGAGCTTCGTACAATGAGCAGTTCTTC. Protein: CASSLAGASYNEQFF.

Regarding this clone: One base separates it from a far larger clone, so it is likely a read error. Other DNA variants within this sample encode the same CDR3. J is TRBJ1-5 and V is TRBV30; the D gene is possibly TRBD1 (6 bases). Per germline, CDR1 GTSNPN and CDR2 SVGIG (reference sequence). CDR3 size: 14 residues. The CDR3 sequence: CAWSKGGGNQPQHF. Written as DNA, the CDR3 is TGTGCCTGGAGTAAAGGCGGGGGCAACCAGCCCCAGCATTTT.

The rearrangement uses TRBV18 and TRBJ2-5; either TRBD1 or TRBD2 may fit D (5 bases each). V lost 6 bases, J lost 4 bases, and 12 bases lay in between. Germline CDR1 is KGHSH and CDR2 is LQKENI. The CDR3 spans 13 residues. DNA of the CDR3: TGTGCCAGCTCTACCGGGGCCCTAGAGACCCAGTACTTC. The encoded protein is CASSTGALETQYF.

This clone was found many times. The chain combines TRBV7-2 with TRBJ2-7; TRBD1 is a possible D gene (6 bases). Trimming removed 5 bases from V and 3 bases from J, with 8 bases in between. This CDR3 contains 12 residues. Germline CDR1 reads SGHTA; CDR2 reads FQGNSA. DNA for the CDR3: TGTGCCAGCAGCCAGGACAGCTACGAGCAGTACTTC. Translated: CASSQDSYEQYF.

The J gene is TRBJ1-4, the V gene TRBV19, with D possibly TRBD1 on 5 matching bases. The CDR3 runs to 13 residues. Germline V gene lookup returns CDR1 LNHDA and CDR2 SQIVND (reference sequence). Deletions cut 7 bases from V and 4 bases from J, with 10 bases between. The CDR3 loop reads CASKPGGNEKLFF. The CDR3 nucleotides are TGTGCCAGTAAGCCGGGGGGTAATGAAAAACTGTTTTTT.

The table lists this clone with a few counts. The J gene is TRBJ1-2, the V gene TRBV9, with D hard to call. V lost 3 bases to trimming and J lost 8 bases, with 14 bases between them. The germline V gene has CDR1 SGDLS and CDR2 YYNGEE. This CDR3 has 13 residues. The CDR3 loop is CASSANPIGGYTF. In DNA, the CDR3 is TGTGCCAGCAGCGCGAACCCGATAGGCGGCTACACCTTC.

This clone was observed a handful of times. The chain recombines TRBV12-5 with TRBJ1-1; 7 bases align to TRBD1. Germline V gene lookup returns CDR1 LGHNT and CDR2 FRNRAP. The J segment lost 0 bases and the V segment lost 1 base, leaving 5 bases of the junction unmatched. The CDR3 is made up of 16 amino acids. CDR3 amino acids: CASGLGGTAMNTEAFF. The CDR3 DNA reads TGTGCTAGTGGTTTGGGAGGGACAGCAATGAACACTGAAGCTTTCTTT.

As to this clone: The sample has other DNA sequences that encode this CDR3 too. V usage is TRBV19 and J usage is TRBJ2-1; a possible D gene is TRBD2 (6 bases). The germline CDR1 and CDR2 sequences are LNHDA and SQIVND (reference sequence). V was trimmed by 4 bases and J by 4 bases, leaving 8 bases between them. The CDR3 is 13 amino acids. DNA of the CDR3: TGTGCCAGTAGTAGTAGCGGATACAATGAGCAGTTCTTC. Translating it yields CASSSSGYNEQFF.

This chain uses TRBV28 with TRBJ1-5, with 9 nucleotides matching TRBD1. Losses at the gene ends were 3 bases for V and 5 bases for J; bases not matched to a gene: 5. The CDR3 length is 15 residues. Germline values: CDR1 MDHEN, CDR2 SYDVKM. The CDR3 DNA reads TGTGCCAGCAGTTTCCCTGGGACAGGGTATCAGCCCCAGCATTTT. It yields the protein CASSFPGTGYQPQHF.